This T cell receptor (beta chain) came from a study of OX40 agonist ivuxolimab in advanced cancers. As for the study in general: Ivuxolimab is a fully human IgG2 antibody that activates OX40 (CD134). Prior therapy, whether anti-PD-1, anti-PD-L1 or anti-CTLA-4, was allowed, and roughly 40% had some.

As concerns this clone: Its antigen is unidentified.

The V and J ends lost 9 bases and 6 bases, in that order; junction bases with no gene match: 7. Germline CDR1 is LNHDA and CDR2 is SQIVND (reference sequence). The CDR3 runs to 12 residues. General study findings and limits: Clones of CD4+ and CD8+ blood T cells grew by week 6 at doses of 0.1 to 3.0 mg/kg.

Here immunoSEQ multiplex PCR was the method, and the copy in TCRdb shows in-frame clones only, minus some. The profile covers approximately 40,000 clones, with approximately 80% appearing a single time and roughly 4.1% taken by the ten largest. The source is an adult with an advanced solid tumor such as melanoma, head and neck, liver or kidney cancer. V is TRBV19 and J is TRBJ1-1; 7 nucleotides line up with TRBD1. Here the sequenced sample was CD4+ or CD8+ T cells sorted from blood, taken in a trial of the OX40 agonist ivuxolimab. The CDR3, as DNA: TGTGCCAGCACGACAGGGATAGCTGAAGCTTTCTTT. This encodes CASTTGIAEAFF.